This T cell receptor (beta chain) was sequenced for a study of blood T cells in healthy people across ages. Concerning this clonotype: Antigen unknown.

Primers used in a second PCR of roughly 6 to 12 cycles were a sample-barcoded 5' primer and a J-beta primer mix. Researchers report that a template-switch adaptor with 12 random nucleotides tagged each cDNA molecule. TCRdb analysed the 5' RACE reads with MiXCR anew, one entry per CDR3 protein. This table holds around 580,000 distinct CDR3 sequences, roughly 48% found once. Trimming cost V 2 bases and J 6 bases; bases outside gene matches: 4. Germline-derived CDR1 and CDR2 are SGDLS and YYNGEE. CDR3 length: 14 residues. Study-wide findings and caveats: TCR beta diversity tracked closely with naive T cell percentage. Observed TCR beta diversity per million T cells went down as age went up. This fall followed a roughly linear course with age.

The chain employs TRBV9 and TRBJ2-2, with 7 bases that match TRBD1. Sequencing used blood. The source of this sequence is a man older than 75 in good health. For the CDR3, the DNA is TGTGCCAGCAGCGTTAGAGGGGGCCCCGGGGAGCTGTTTTTT. Its translation is CASSVRGGPGELFF.